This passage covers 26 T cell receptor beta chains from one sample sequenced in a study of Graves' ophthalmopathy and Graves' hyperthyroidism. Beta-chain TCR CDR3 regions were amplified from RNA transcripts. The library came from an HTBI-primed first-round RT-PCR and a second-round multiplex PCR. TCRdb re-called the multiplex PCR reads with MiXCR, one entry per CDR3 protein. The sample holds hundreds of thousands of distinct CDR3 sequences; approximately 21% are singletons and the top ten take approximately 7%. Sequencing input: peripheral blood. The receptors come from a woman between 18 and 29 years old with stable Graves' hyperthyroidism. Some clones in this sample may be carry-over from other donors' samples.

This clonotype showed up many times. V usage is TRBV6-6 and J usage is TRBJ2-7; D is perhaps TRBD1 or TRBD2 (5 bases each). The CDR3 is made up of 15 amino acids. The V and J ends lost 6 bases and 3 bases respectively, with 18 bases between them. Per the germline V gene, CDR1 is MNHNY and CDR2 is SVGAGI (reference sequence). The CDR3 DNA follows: TGTGCCAGCAGGTTCCGGGACGCCACGGTCTACGAGCAGTACTTC. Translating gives CASRFRDATVYEQYF.

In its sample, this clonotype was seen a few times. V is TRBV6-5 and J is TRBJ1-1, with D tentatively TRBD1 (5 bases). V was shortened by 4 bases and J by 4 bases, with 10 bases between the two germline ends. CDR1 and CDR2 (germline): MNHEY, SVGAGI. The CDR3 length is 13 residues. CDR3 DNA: TGTGCCAGCAGTTCCGGACAAACCACTGAAGCTTTCTTT. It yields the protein CASSSGQTTEAFF.

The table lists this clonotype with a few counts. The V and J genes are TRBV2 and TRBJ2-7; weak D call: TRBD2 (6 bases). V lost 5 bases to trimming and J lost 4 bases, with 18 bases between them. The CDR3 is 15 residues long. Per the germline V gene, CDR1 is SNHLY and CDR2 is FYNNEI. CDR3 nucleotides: TGTGCCAGCAGTCGTATCGAACGGGAGAGATACGAGCAGTACTTC. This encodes CASSRIERERYEQYF.

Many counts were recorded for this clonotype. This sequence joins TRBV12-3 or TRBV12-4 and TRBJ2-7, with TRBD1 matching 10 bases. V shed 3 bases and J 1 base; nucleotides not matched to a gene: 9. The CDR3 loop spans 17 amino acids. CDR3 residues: CASSLAQTGGLSYEQYF. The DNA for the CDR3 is TGTGCCAGCAGTTTGGCACAGACAGGGGGCTTATCCTACGAGCAGTACTTC.

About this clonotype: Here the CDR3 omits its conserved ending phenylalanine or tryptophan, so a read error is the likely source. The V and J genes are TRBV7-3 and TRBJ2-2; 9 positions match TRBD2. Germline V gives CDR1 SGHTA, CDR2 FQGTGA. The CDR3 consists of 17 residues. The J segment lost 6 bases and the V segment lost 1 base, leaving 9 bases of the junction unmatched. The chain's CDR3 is CASSLNAGGPSSGELFL. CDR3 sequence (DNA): TGTGCCAGCAGCTTAAATGCGGGAGGGCCATCTTCCGGGGAGCTGTTTTTG.

The CDR3 reads CATTSPRNIQYF. Written as DNA, the CDR3 is TGTGCCACCACAAGCCCTAGAAACATTCAGTACTTC. The chain is built from TRBV27 and TRBJ2-4, with unresolved D. CDR1 and CDR2 from the germline V gene are MNHEY and SMNVEV (reference sequence). The CDR3 is made up of 12 amino acids. V lost 10 bases, J lost 6 bases, and 13 bases lay in between.

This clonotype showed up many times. The CDR3 sequence is CASSDSQGVTEAFF. In DNA form, the CDR3 reads TGTGCCAGCAGCGACTCCCAGGGAGTGACTGAAGCTTTCTTT. The gene calls are TRBV6-5 and TRBJ1-1; perhaps TRBD1 as D (5 bases). CDR1 and CDR2 from the germline V gene are MNHEY and SVGAGI. Trimming left V 6 bases short and J 5 bases short, with 16 bases between. The CDR3 runs to 14 residues.

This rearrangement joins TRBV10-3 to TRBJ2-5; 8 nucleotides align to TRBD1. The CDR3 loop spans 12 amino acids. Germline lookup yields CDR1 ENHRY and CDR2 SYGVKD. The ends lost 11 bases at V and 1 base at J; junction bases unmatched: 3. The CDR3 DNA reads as TGTGCCGTCGGACAGGGCCAAGAGACCCAGTACTTC. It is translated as CAVGQGQETQYF.

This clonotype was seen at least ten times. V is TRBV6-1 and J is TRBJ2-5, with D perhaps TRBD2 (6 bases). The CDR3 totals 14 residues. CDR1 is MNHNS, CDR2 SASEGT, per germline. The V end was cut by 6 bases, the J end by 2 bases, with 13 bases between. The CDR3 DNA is TGTGCCAGCAGGATCCTAGCGTCACAAGAGACCCAGTACTTC. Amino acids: CASRILASQETQYF.

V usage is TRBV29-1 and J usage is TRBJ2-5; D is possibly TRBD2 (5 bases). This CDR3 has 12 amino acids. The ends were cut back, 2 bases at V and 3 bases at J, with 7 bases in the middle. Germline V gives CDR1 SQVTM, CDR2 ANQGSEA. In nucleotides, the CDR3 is TGCAGCGTTGAAACTAGGAAAGAGACCCAGTACTTC. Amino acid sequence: CSVETRKETQYF. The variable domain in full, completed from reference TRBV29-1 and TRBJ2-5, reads SAVISQKPSRDICQRGTSLTIQCQVDSQVTMMFWYRQQPGQSLTLIATANQGSEATYESGFVIDKFPISRPNLTFSTLTVSNMSPEDSSIYLCSVETRKETQYFGPGTRLLVL.

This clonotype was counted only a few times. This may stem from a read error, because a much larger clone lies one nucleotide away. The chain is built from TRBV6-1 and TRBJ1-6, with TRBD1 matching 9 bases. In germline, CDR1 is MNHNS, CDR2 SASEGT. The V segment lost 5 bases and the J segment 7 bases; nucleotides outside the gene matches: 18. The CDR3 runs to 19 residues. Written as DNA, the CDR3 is TGTGCCAGCAGTCCTTCACAGGGGACAGGGAGCCTTGGGAATTCACCCCTCCACTTT. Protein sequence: CASSPSQGTGSLGNSPLHF.

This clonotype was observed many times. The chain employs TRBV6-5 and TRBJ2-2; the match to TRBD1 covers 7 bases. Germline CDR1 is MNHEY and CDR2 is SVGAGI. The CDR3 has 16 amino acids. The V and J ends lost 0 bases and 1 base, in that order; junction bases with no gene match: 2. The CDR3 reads CASSYSGTENTGELFF. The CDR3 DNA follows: TGTGCCAGCAGTTACTCCGGGACAGAGAACACCGGGGAGCTGTTTTTT.

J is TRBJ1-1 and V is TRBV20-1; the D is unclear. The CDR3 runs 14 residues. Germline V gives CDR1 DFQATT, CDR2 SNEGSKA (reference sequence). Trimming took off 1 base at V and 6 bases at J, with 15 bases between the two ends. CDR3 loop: CSARVFMDSAEAFF. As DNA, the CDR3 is TGCAGTGCTAGAGTTTTCATGGACTCAGCTGAAGCTTTCTTT.

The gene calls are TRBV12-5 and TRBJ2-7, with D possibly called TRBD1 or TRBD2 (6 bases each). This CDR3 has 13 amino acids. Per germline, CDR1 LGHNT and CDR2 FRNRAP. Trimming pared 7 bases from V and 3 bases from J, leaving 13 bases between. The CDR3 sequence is CASAIGGYYEQYF. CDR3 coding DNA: TGTGCTAGTGCCATAGGGGGGTACTACGAGCAGTACTTC. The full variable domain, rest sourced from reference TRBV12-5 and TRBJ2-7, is DARVTQTPRHKVTEMGQEVTMRCQPILGHNTVFWYRQTMMQGLELLAYFRNRAPLDDSGMPKDRFSAEMPDATLATLKIQPSEPRDSAVYFCASAIGGYYEQYFGPGTRLTVT.

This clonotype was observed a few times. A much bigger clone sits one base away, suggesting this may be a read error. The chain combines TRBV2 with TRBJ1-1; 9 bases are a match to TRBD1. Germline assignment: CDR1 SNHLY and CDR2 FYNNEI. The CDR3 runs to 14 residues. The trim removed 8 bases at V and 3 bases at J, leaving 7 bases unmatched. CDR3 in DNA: TGTGCCAGCGTCCGAGGACAGGGGTACACTGAAGCTTTCTTT. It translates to CASVRGQGYTEAFF.

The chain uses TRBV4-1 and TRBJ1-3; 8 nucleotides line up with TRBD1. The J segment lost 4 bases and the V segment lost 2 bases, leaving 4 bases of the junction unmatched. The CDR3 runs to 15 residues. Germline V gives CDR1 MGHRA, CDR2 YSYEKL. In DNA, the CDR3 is TGCGCCAGCAGCCAACTGACAGGGGTAGGAAACACCATATATTTT. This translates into CASSQLTGVGNTIYF.

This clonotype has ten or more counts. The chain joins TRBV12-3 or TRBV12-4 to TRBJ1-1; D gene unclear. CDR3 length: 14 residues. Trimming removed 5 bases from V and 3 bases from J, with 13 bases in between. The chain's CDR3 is CASSPTGWDTEAFF. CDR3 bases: TGTGCCAGCAGTCCCACCGGTTGGGACACTGAAGCTTTCTTT.

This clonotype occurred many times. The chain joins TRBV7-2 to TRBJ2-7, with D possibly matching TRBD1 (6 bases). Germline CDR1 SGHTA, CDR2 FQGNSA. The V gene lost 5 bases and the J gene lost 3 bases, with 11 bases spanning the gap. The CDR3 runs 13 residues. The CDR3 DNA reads TGTGCCAGCAGCCGGTCAGGGGTCTACGAGCAGTACTTC. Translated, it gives CASSRSGVYEQYF.

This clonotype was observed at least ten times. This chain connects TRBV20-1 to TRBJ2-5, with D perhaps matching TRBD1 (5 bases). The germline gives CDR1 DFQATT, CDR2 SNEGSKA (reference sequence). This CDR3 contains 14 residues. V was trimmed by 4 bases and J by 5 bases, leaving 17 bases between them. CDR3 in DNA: TGCAGTGCTAAAACGACCAAAGGGGTGGAGACCCAGTACTTC. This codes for CSAKTTKGVETQYF.

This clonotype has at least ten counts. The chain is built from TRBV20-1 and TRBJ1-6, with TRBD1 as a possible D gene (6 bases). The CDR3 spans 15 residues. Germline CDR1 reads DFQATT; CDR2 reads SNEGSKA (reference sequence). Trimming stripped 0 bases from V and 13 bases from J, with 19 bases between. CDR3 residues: CSARDRGTASGPLHF. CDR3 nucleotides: TGCAGTGCTAGAGATAGGGGGACTGCCTCGGGGCCCCTCCACTTT.

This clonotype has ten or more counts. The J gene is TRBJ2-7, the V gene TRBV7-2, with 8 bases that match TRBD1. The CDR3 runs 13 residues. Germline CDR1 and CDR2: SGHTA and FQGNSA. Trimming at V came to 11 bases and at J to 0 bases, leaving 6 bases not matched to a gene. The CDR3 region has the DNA TGTGCCGTGGGGACAGGTCGCTCCTACGAGCAGTACTTC. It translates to CAVGTGRSYEQYF.

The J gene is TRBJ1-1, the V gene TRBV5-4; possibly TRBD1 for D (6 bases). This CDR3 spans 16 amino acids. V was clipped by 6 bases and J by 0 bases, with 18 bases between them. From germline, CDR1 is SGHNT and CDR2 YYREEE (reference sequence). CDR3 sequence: CASTGARRDMNTEAFF. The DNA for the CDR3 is TGTGCCAGCACGGGGGCGCGTCGGGATATGAACACTGAAGCTTTCTTT.

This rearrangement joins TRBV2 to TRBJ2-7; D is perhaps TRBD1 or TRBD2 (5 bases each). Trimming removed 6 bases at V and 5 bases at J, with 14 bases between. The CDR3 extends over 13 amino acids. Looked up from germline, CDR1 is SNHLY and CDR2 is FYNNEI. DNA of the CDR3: TGTGCCAGCAGAGGGGACCCCGGGAACGAGCAGTACTTC. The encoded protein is CASRGDPGNEQYF.

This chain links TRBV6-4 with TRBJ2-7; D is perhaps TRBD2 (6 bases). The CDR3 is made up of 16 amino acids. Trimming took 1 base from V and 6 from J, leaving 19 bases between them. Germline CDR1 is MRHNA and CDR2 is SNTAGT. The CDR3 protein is CASSDFPGLRYPEQYF. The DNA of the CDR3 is TGTGCCAGCAGTGACTTCCCGGGACTGCGATACCCCGAGCAGTACTTC.

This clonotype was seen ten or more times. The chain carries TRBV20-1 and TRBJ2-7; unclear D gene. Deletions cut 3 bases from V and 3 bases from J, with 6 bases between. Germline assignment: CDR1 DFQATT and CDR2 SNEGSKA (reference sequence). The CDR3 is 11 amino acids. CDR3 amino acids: CSARANYEQYF. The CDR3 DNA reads TGCAGTGCTAGGGCCAACTACGAGCAGTACTTC.

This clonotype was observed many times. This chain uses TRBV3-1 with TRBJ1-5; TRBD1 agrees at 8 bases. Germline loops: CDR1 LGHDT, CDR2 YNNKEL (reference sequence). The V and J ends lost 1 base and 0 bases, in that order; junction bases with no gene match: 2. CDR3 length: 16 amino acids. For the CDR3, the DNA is TGTGCCAGCAGCCAAGCCGGGACAGGTAGCAATCAGCCCCAGCATTTT. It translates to CASSQAGTGSNQPQHF.